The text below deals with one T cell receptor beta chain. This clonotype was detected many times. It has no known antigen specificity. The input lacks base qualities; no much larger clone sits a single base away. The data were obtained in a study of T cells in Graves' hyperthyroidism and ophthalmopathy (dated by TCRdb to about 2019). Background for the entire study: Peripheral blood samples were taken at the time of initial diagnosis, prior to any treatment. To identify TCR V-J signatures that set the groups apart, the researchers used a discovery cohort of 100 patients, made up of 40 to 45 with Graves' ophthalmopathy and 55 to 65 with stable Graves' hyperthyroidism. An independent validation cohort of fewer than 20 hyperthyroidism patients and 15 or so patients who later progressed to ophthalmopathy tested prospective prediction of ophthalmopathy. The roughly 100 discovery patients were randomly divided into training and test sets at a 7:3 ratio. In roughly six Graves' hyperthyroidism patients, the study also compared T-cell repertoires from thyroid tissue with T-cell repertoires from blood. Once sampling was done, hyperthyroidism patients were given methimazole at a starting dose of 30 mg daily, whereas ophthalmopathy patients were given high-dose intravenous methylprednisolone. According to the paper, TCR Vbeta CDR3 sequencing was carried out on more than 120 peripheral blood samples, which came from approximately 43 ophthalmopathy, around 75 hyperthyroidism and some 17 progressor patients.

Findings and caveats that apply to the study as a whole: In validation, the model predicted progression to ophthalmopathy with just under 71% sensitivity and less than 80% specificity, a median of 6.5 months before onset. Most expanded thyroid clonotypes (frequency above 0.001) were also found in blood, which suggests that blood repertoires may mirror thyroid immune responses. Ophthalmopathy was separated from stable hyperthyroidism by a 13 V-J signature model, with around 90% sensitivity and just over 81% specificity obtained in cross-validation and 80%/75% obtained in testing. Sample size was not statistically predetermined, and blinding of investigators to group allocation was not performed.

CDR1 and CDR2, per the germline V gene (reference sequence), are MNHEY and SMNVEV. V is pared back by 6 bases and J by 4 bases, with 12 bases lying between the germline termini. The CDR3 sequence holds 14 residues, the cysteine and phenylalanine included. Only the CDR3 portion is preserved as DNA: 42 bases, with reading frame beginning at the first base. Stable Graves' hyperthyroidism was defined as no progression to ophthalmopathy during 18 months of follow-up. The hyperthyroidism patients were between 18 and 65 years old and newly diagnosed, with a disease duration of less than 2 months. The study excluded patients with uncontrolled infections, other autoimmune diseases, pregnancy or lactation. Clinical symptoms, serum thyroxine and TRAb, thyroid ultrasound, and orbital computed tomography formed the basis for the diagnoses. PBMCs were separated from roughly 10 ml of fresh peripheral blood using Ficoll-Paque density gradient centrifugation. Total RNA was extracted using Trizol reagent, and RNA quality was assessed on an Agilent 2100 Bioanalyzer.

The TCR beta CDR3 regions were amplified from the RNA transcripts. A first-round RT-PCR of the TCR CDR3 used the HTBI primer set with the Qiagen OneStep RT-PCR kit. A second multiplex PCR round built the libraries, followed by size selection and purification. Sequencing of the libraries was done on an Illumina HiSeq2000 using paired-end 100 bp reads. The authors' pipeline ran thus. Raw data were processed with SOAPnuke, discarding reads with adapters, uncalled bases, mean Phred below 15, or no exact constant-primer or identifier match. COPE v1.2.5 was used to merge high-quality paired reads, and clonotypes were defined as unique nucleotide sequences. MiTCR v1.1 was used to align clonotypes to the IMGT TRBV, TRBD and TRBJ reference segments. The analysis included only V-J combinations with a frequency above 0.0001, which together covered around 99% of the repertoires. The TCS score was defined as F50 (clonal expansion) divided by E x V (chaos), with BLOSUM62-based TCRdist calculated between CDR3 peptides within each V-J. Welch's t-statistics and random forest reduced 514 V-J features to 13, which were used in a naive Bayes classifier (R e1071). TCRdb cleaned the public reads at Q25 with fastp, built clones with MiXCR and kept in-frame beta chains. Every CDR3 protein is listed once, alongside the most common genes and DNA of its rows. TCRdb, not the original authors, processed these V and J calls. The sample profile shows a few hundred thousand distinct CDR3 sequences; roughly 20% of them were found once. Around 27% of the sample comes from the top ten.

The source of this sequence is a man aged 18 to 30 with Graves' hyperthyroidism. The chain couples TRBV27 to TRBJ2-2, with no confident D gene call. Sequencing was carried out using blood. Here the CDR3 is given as CASSLRTGTGELFF. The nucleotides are TGTGCCAGCAGCTTGAGGACCGGCACCGGGGAGCTGTTTTTT.